The 17 T cell receptor beta chains given below trace back to one sample, sequenced in a study of shared clonotypes between healthy human individuals. Assay used: immunoSEQ multiplex PCR; TCRdb lists only in-frame clones, some missing. The sample records fewer than 350,000 clones, roughly 84% being singletons. Specimen: memory CD8+ T cells sorted from blood. Subset indicated: CD45RO+ cells pooled with CCR7-negative TemRA cells. The receptors stem from a man aged 18 to 29 in good health.

This clone has a handful of counts. The J gene is TRBJ2-2, the V gene TRBV28; D gene uncertain. The V gene's germline CDR1 is MDHEN and CDR2 SYDVKM. Trimming took off 3 bases at V and 8 bases at J, with 13 bases between the two ends. The CDR3 runs 14 residues. The CDR3 sequence is CASSFRPLGGELFF. DNA of the CDR3: TGTGCCAGCAGTTTTCGGCCTCTTGGGGGGGAGCTGTTTTTT. Full variable domain (remainder filled in from reference TRBV28 and TRBJ2-2): DVKVTQSSRYLVKRTGEKVFLECVQDMDHENMFWYRQDPGLGLRLIYFSYDVKMKEKGDIPEGYSVSREKKERFSLILESASTNQTSMYLCASSFRPLGGELFFGEGSRLTVL.

The chain recombines TRBV11-2 with TRBJ2-7; D uncertain. Germline CDR1 is SGHAT and CDR2 is FQNNGV. This CDR3 spans 11 amino acids. Trimming pared 10 bases from V and 4 bases from J, leaving 11 bases between. The CDR3 region has the DNA TGTGCCACCGATATCGGATACGAGCAGTACTTC. This sequence encodes CATDIGYEQYF.

The CDR3 protein is CASSYRPGQGSEAFF. DNA for the CDR3: TGTGCCAGCAGTTACCGCCCGGGACAGGGCTCTGAAGCTTTCTTT. The rearrangement uses TRBV6-5 and TRBJ1-1; 9 bases fit TRBD1. Germline values: CDR1 MNHEY, CDR2 SVGAGI. After removal of 2 bases from V and 6 bases from J, the junction contained 7 bases not matched to a gene. The CDR3 consists of 15 residues.

The table lists this clone with a few counts. This rearrangement joins TRBV4-3 to TRBJ1-4; no clear D. V was cut by 0 bases and J by 5 bases, with 13 bases left in between. Germline-derived CDR1 and CDR2 are LGHNA and YSLEER. The CDR3 is 16 amino acids. The CDR3 reads CASSQDLAALNEKLFF. DNA of the CDR3: TGCGCCAGCAGCCAAGATTTAGCGGCTCTAAATGAAAAACTGTTTTTT.

The rearrangement links TRBV5-1 to TRBJ2-6; D unresolved. V was clipped by 5 bases and J by 4 bases, with 4 bases between them. CDR1 SGHRS and CDR2 YFSETQ come from the germline V gene. The CDR3 extends over 12 amino acids. The CDR3 bases are TGCGCCAGCAGGGACGGGGCCAACGTCCTGACTTTC. It yields the protein CASRDGANVLTF.

The rearrangement uses TRBV15 and TRBJ2-7; 11 bases fit TRBD1. J gave up 3 bases and V 0 bases, and 4 bases lay outside the gene matches. Germline-derived CDR1 and CDR2 are LNHNV and YYDKDF (reference sequence). The CDR3 has 16 residues. The CDR3: CATSRDMGQGVYEQYF. In DNA form, the CDR3 reads TGTGCCACCAGCAGAGATATGGGACAGGGGGTCTACGAGCAGTACTTC.

V is TRBV6-5 and J is TRBJ2-5; the match to TRBD1 covers 8 bases. From germline, CDR1 is MNHEY and CDR2 SVGAGI. The CDR3 spans 16 residues. The trim removed 0 bases at V and 0 bases at J, leaving 3 bases unmatched. CDR3 DNA sequence: TGTGCCAGCAGTTACTCACCGGACAGGGACCAAGAGACCCAGTACTTC. Its translation: CASSYSPDRDQETQYF.

The DNA of the CDR3 is TGTGCCAGCAGCTTACTCGGGACAGAGGCCCACTCTGGAAACACCATATATTTT. The encoded protein is CASSLLGTEAHSGNTIYF. This chain links TRBV7-6 with TRBJ1-3; 7 bases align to TRBD1. The J segment lost 0 bases and the V segment lost 2 bases, leaving 10 bases of the junction unmatched. From germline, CDR1 is SGHVS and CDR2 FNYEAQ. This CDR3 comprises 18 residues.

This chain connects TRBV7-2 to TRBJ2-7; tentative D call: TRBD1 (5 bases). Germline V gives CDR1 SGHTA, CDR2 FQGNSA. The CDR3 runs to 14 residues. V was pared by 4 bases and J by 0 bases, with 10 bases between. The CDR3: CASSSPGYSYEQYF. CDR3 bases: TGTGCCAGCAGCTCTCCAGGGTACTCCTACGAGCAGTACTTC.

This chain joins TRBV9 and TRBJ2-5; TRBD2 matches at 8 bases. The V segment lost 2 bases and the J segment 2 bases; nucleotides outside the gene matches: 5. Germline CDR1 is SGDLS and CDR2 is YYNGEE. The length of the CDR3 is 15 residues. The CDR3 DNA is TGTGCCAGCAGCGTCGGACTAGCCTTACAAGAGACCCAGTACTTC. Translation: CASSVGLALQETQYF.

The chain is built from TRBV5-6 and TRBJ2-2, with TRBD2 identical over 7 bases. The germline gives CDR1 SGHDT, CDR2 YYEEEE. This CDR3 is 16 amino acids long. J lost 5 bases, V lost 4 bases, and 11 bases had no gene match. The CDR3 is CASSPDPGGGTGELFF. The CDR3 DNA follows: TGTGCCAGCAGCCCGGACCCGGGGGGAGGGACCGGGGAGCTGTTTTTT.

V usage is TRBV2 and J usage is TRBJ2-7, with D hard to call. CDR3 length equals 14 residues. Germline CDR1 reads SNHLY; CDR2 reads FYNNEI. Between the trimmed V and J ends, which lost 1 base and 1 base, there was a span of 8 bases. The CDR3 spells CASSEVPESYEQYF. CDR3 coding DNA: TGTGCCAGCAGTGAAGTACCGGAGTCCTACGAGCAGTACTTC.

The chain employs TRBV10-3 and TRBJ1-2; D not certain. This CDR3 is 13 amino acids long. Trimming took off 2 bases at V and 4 bases at J, with 8 bases between the two ends. Germline loops: CDR1 ENHRY, CDR2 SYGVKD. The CDR3 sequence: CAISEELTYGYTF. The CDR3 coding sequence is TGTGCCATCAGTGAGGAGTTGACCTATGGCTACACCTTC.

The genes are TRBV10-3 and TRBJ2-5; unclear D gene. Trimming removed 2 bases at V and 5 bases at J, with 12 bases between. The CDR3 consists of 14 residues. CDR1 ENHRY and CDR2 SYGVKD come from the germline V gene. DNA of the CDR3: TGTGCCATCAGTGAGCCAGGACCCAGGGAGACCCAGTACTTC. Protein: CAISEPGPRETQYF.

The rearrangement uses TRBV28 and TRBJ2-7; TRBD1 agrees at 7 bases. CDR1 is MDHEN, CDR2 SYDVKM, per germline. V dropped 4 bases and J dropped 1; count of bases not matched to a gene: 4. The CDR3 length is 14 residues. DNA of the CDR3: TGTGCCAGCAGTTACGGGGACAGTTCCTACGAGCAGTACTTC. It encodes CASSYGDSSYEQYF.

V and J are TRBV15 and TRBJ1-2; D is perhaps TRBD1 (6 bases). The CDR3 is 15 residues long. Trimming removed 0 bases at V and 0 bases at J, with 8 bases between. Germline assignment: CDR1 LNHNV and CDR2 YYDKDF (reference sequence). The CDR3 loop is CATSRDRGANYGYTF. The CDR3, as DNA: TGTGCCACCAGCAGAGACAGGGGCGCTAACTATGGCTACACCTTC.

The V and J genes are TRBV4-1 and TRBJ2-7; TRBD2 matches at 8 bases. Trimming cost V 2 bases and J 5 bases; bases outside gene matches: 8. This CDR3 is built from 15 residues. The germline V gene has CDR1 MGHRA and CDR2 YSYEKL. CDR3 loop: CASSQRQAGGDEQYF. DNA for the CDR3: TGCGCCAGCAGCCAACGACAGGCGGGGGGAGACGAGCAGTACTTC.